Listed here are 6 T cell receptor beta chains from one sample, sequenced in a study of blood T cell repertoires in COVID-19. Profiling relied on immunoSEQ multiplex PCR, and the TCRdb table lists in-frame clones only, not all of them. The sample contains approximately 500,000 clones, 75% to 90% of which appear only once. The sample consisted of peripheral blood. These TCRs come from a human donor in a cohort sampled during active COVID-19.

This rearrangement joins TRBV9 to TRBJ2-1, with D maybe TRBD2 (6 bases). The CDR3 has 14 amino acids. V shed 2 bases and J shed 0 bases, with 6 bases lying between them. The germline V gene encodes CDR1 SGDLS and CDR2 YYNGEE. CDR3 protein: CASSVGGSYNEQFF. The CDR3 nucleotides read TGTGCCAGCAGCGTGGGGGGCTCCTACAATGAGCAGTTCTTC.

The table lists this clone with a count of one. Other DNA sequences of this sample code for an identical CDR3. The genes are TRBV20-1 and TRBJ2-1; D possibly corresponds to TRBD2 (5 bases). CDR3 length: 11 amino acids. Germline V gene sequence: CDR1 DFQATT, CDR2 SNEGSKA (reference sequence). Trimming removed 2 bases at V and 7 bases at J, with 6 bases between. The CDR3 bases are TGCAGTGCTAGATCGGGGAATGAGCAGTTCTTC. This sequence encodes CSARSGNEQFF.

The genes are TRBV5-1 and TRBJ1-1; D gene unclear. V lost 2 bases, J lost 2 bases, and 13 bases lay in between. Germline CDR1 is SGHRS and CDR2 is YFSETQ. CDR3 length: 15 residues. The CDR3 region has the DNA TGCGCCAGCAGCTTACTCGGGGAATTTAACACTGAAGCTTTCTTT. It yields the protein CASSLLGEFNTEAFF.

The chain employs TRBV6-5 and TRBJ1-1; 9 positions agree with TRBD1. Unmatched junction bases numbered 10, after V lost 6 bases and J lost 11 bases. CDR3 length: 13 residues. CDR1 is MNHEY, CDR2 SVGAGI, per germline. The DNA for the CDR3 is TGTGCCAGCAGCTGGGGACAGGGAAGGTACGCTTTCTTT. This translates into CASSWGQGRYAFF.

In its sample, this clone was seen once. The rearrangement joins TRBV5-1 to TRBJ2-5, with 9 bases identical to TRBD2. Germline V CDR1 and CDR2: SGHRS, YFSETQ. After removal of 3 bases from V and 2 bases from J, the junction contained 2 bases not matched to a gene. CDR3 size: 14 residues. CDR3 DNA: TGCGCCAGCAGCTATCTAGCGGGGCAAGAGACCCAGTACTTC. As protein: CASSYLAGQETQYF.

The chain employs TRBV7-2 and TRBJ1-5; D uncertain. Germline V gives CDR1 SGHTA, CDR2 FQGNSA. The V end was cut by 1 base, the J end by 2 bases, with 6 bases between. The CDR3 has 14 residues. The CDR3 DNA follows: TGTGCCAGCAGCTTAGAGGGAGGCAATCAGCCCCAGCATTTT. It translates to CASSLEGGNQPQHF.